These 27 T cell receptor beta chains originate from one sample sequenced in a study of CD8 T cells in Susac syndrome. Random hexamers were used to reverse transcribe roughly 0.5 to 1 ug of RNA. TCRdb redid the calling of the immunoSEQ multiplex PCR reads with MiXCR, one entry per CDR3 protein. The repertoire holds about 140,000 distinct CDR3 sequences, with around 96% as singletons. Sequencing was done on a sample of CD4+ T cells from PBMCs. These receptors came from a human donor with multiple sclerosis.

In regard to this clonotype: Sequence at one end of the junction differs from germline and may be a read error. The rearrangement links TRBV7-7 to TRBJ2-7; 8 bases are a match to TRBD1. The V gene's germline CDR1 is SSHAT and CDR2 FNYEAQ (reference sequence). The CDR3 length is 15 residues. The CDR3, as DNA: TGTGCTAGCAGCTTTCGCCAGGGGGCTACTTACGAGCAGTACTTC. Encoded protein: CASSFRQGATYEQYF.

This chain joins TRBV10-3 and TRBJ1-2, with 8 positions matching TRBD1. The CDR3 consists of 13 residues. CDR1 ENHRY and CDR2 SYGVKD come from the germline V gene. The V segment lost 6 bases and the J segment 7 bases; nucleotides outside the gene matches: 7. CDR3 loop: CAIREGQGSGYTF. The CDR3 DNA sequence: TGTGCCATCAGGGAAGGACAGGGTTCTGGCTACACCTTC.

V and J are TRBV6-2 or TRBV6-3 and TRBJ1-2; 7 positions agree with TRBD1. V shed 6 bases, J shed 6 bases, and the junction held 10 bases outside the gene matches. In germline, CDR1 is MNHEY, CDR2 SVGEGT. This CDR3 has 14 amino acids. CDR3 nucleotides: TGTGCCAGCAGCAACAGGGGTTCAGGCAATGGCTACACCTTC. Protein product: CASSNRGSGNGYTF.

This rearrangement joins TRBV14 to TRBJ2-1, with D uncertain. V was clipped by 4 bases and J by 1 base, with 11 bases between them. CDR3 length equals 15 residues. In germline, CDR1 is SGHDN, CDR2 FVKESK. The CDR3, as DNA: TGTGCCAGCAGCCCGATCCGAGGTTCCTACAATGAGCAGTTCTTC. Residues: CASSPIRGSYNEQFF. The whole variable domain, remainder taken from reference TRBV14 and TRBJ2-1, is EAGVTQFPSHSVIEKGQTVTLRCDPISGHDNLYWYRRVMGKEIKFLLHFVKESKQDESGMPNNRFLAERTGGTYSTLKVQPAELEDSGVYFCASSPIRGSYNEQFFGPGTRLTVL.

CDR3 loop: CASSYPTGANTEAFF. The CDR3 nucleotides read TGTGCCAGCAGCTACCCGACAGGGGCCAACACTGAAGCTTTCTTT. The V and J genes are TRBV7-9 and TRBJ1-1; 8 bases match TRBD1. The CDR3 is 15 residues long. With V trimmed by 4 bases and J by 2 bases, 6 bases remained unmatched. Germline CDR1 is SEHNR and CDR2 is FQNEAQ (reference sequence).

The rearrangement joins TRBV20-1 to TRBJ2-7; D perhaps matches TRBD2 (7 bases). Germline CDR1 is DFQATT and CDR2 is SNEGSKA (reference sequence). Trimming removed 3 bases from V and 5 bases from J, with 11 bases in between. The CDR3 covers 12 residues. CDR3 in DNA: TGCAGTGCTAGCGGGGGGCGGAACGAGCAGTACTTC. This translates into CSASGGRNEQYF.

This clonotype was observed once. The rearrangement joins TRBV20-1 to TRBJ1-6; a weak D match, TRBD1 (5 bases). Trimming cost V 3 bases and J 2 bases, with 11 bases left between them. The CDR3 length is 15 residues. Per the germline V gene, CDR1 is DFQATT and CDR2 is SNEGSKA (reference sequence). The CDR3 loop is CSASPQETYNSPLHF. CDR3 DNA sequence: TGCAGTGCTAGTCCACAGGAGACCTATAATTCACCCCTCCACTTT.

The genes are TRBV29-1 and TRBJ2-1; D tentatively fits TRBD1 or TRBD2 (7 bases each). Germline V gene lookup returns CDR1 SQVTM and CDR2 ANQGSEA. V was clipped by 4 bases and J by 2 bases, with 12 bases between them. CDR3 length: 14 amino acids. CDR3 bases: TGCAGCGTTGGGGAGGGACAGCCCTACAATGAGCAGTTCTTC. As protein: CSVGEGQPYNEQFF.

The CDR3 sequence: CASSATGLDYGYTF. Here the CDR3 DNA reads TGTGCCAGCAGCGCCACGGGACTGGACTATGGCTACACCTTC. The chain links TRBV13 to TRBJ1-2; weak D call: TRBD1 (5 bases). Germline assignment: CDR1 PRHDT and CDR2 FYEKMQ (reference sequence). Trimming pared 5 bases from V and 3 bases from J, leaving 13 bases between. The CDR3 is made up of 14 amino acids.

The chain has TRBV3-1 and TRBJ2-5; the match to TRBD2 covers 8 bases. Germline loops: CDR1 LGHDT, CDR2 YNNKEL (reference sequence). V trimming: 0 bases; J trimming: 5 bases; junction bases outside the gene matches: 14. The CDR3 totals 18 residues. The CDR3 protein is CASSQDRRPGGGKETQYF. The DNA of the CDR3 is TGTGCCAGCAGCCAAGACAGGAGACCGGGGGGGGGAAAGGAGACCCAGTACTTC.

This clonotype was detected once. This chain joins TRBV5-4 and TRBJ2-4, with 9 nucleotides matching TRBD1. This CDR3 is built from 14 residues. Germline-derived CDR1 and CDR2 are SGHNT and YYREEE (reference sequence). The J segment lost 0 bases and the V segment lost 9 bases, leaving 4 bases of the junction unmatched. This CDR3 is CATTTGGAKNIQYF. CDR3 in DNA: TGTGCCACCACGACAGGGGGAGCCAAAAACATTCAGTACTTC.

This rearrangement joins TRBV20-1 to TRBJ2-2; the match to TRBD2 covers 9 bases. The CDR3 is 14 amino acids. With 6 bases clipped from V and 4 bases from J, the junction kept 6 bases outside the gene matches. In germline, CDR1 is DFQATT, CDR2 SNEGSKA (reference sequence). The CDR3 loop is CSARRLAVTGELFF. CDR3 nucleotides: TGCAGTGCCAGACGACTAGCGGTCACCGGGGAGCTGTTTTTT.

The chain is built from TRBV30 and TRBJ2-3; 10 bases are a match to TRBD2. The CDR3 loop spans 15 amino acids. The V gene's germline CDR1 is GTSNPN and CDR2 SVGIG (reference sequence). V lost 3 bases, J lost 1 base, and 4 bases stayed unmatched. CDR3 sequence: CAWSVAGGGTDTQYF. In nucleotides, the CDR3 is TGTGCCTGGAGCGTAGCGGGGGGTGGCACAGATACGCAGTATTTT.

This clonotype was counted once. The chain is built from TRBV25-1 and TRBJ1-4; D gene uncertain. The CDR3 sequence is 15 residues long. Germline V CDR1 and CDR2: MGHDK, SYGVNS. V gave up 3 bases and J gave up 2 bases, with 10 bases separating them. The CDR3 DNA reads TGTGCCAGCAGTGAGTCTTTGAGGACTAATGAAAAACTGTTTTTT. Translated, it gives CASSESLRTNEKLFF. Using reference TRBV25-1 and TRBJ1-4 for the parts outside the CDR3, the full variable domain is EADIYQTPRYLVIGTGKKITLECSQTMGHDKMYWYQQDPGMELHLIHYSYGVNSTEKGDLSSESTVSRIRTEHFPLTLESARPSHTSQYLCASSESLRTNEKLFFGSGTQLSVL.

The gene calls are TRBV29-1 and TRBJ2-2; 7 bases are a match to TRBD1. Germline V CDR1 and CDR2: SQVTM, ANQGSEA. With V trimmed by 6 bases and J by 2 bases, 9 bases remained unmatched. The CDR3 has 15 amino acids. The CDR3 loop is CSVGVGGFNTGELFF. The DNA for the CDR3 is TGCAGCGTCGGGGTAGGGGGCTTCAACACCGGGGAGCTGTTTTTT.

The CDR3 protein is CASSLTETQYNEQFF. Here the CDR3 DNA reads TGTGCCAGCAGCTTAACGGAAACTCAGTACAATGAGCAGTTCTTC. The chain carries TRBV7-8 and TRBJ2-1; D uncertain. The V end was cut by 2 bases, the J end by 4 bases, with 12 bases between. CDR3 length: 15 amino acids. From germline, CDR1 is SGHVS and CDR2 FQNEAQ.

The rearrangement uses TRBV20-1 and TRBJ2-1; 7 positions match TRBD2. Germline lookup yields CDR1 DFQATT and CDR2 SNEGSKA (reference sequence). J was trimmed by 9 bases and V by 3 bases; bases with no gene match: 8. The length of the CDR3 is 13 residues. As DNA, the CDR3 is TGCAGTGCTAGCCTGACTAGCTGGACTGAGCAGTTCTTC. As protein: CSASLTSWTEQFF.

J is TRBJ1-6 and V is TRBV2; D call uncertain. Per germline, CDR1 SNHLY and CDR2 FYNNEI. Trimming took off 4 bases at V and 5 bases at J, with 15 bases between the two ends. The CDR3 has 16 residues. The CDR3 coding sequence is TGTGCCAGCAGTGTGAAGGCCTTCGGAGATAATTCACCCCTCCACTTT. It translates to CASSVKAFGDNSPLHF. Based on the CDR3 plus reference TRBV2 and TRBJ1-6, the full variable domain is EPEVTQTPSHQVTQMGQEVILRCVPISNHLYFYWYRQILGQKVEFLVSFYNNEISEKSEIFDDQFSVERPDGSNFTLKIRSTKLEDSAMYFCASSVKAFGDNSPLHFGNGTRLTVT.

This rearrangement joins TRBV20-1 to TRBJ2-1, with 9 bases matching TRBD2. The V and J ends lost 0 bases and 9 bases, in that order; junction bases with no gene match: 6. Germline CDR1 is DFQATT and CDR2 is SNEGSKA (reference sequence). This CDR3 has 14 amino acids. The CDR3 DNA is TGCAGTGCTAGAGAGGCGGGAGGGCCTGGTGAGCAGTTCTTC. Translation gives CSAREAGGPGEQFF.

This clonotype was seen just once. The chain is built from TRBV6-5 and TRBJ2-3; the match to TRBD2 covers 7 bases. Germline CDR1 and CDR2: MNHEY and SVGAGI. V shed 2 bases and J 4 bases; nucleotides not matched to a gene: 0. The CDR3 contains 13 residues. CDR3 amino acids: CASSYGGADTQYF. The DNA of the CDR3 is TGTGCCAGCAGTTACGGGGGGGCAGATACGCAGTATTTT.

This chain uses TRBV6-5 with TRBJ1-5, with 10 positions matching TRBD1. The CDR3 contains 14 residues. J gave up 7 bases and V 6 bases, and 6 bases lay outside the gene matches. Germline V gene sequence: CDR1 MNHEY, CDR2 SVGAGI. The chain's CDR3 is CASSPRDRGQPQHF. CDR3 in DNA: TGTGCCAGCAGCCCTCGGGACAGGGGACAGCCCCAGCATTTT.

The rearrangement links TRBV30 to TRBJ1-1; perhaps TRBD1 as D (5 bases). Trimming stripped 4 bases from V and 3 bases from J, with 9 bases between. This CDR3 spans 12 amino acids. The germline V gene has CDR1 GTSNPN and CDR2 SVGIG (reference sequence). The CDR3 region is CAWKGRDTEAFF. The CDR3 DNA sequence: TGTGCCTGGAAGGGGAGGGACACTGAAGCTTTCTTT.

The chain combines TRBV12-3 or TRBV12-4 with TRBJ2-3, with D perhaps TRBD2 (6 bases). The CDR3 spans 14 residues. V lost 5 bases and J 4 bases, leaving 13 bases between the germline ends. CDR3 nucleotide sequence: TGTGCCAGCAGTCGGCGGGATGCCTCAGATACGCAGTATTTT. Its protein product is CASSRRDASDTQYF.

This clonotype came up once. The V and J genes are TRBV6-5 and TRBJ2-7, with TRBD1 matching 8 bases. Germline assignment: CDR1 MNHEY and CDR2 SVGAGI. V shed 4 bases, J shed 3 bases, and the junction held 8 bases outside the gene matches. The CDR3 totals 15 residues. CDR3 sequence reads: CASSSMTGAHYEQYF. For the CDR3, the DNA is TGTGCCAGCAGTTCCATGACAGGGGCCCACTACGAGCAGTACTTC.

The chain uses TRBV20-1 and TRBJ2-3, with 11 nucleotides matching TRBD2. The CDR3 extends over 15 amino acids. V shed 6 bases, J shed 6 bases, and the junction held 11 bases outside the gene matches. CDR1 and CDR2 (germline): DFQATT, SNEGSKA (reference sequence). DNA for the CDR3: TGCAGTGCCCAAGTAGCGGGAGGGGGGGCGGATACGCAGTATTTT. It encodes CSAQVAGGGADTQYF.

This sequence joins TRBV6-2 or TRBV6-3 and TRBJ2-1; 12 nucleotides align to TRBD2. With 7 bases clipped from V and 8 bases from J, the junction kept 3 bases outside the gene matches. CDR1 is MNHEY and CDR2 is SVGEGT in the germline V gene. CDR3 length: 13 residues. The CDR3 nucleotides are TGTGCCAGCACTAGCGGGGGGGCCCATGAGCAGTTCTTC. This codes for CASTSGGAHEQFF.

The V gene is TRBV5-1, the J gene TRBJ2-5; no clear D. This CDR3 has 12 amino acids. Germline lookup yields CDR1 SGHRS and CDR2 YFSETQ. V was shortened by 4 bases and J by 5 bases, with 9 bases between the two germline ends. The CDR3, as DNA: TGCGCCAGCAGCCTCCCAATGGAGACCCAGTACTTC. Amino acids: CASSLPMETQYF.